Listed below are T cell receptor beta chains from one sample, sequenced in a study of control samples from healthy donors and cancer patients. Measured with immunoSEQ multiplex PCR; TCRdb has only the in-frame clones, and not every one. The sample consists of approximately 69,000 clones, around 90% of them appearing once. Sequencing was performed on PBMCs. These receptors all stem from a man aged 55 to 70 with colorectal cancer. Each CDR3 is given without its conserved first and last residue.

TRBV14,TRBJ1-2,ASSQDVNYGYT
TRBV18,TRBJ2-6,ASSRMGEGANVLT
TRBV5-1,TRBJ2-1,ASSSPPAQQYYNEQF
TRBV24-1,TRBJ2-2,ATSDYRDAGELF
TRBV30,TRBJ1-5,AWSVQIYRAGQIFELSGNQPQH
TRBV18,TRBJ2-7,ASSPGQGGTYEQY
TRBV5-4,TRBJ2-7,ASSPGGGGYEQY
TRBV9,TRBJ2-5,ASSVRGHQETQY
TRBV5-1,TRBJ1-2,ASSLGQPRYGYT
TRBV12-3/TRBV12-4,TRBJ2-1,ASSLVLGNEQF
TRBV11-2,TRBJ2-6,ASSSPRSGANVLT
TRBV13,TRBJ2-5,ASSLPSGGQETQY
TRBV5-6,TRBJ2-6,ASSLATGLTGANVLT
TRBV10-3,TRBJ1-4,AISESGLGGEKLF
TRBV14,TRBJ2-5,ASSQERGRRETQY
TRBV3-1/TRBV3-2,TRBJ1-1,ASSSNMNTEAF
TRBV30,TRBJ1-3,AWSVFGRGNTIY
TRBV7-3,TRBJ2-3,ASSLIPSTDTQY
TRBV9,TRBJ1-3,ASSVGHTGNTIY
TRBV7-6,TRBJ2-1,ASSLLTSGGAGEQF
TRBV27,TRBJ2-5,ASGLARYQETQY
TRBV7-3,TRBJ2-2,ASSPRTANTGELF
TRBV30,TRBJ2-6,AWGQVDSGANVLT
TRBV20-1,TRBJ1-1,SASPEGGVLEAF
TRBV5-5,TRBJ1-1,ASSLGPLDRELVF
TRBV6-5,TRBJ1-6,ASSSMAVWGNSPLH
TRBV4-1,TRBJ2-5,ASSQDGSSGGPRVTQY
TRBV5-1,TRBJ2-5,ASSPGTRLETQY
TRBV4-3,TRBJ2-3,ASSQDWGLTDTQY
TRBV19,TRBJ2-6,ASSIGGHQGLSSGANVLT
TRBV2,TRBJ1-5,ASSVLLGQPQH
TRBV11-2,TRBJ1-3,ASSLQGNTIY
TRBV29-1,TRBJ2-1,SVETGGQGADEQF
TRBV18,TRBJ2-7,ASSPAGYEQY
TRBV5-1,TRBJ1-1,ASSPDVNTEAF
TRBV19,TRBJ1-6,ASSSWSSPLH
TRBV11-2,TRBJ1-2,ASSLTGGDYGYT